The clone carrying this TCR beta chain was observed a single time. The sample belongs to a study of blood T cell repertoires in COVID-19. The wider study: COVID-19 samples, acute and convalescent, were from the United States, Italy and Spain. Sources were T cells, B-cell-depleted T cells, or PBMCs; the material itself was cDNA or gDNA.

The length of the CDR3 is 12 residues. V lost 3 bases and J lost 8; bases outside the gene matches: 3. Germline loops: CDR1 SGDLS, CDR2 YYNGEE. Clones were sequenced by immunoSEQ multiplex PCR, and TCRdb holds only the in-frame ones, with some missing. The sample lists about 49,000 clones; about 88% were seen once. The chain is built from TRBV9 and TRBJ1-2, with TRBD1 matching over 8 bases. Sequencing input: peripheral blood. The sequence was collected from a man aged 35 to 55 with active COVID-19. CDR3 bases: TGTGCCAGCAGCGCGACAGGGGAGGGCTACACCTTC. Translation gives CASSATGEGYTF.